Below, 31 T cell receptor beta chains from the same sample are listed, as sequenced in a study of CD8+ T cells in alopecia areata. This sample's treatment: oral pan-JAK inhibitor, 5-10 mg twice daily. It was cDNA, reverse transcribed from extracted RNA, that served as the sequencing template. The method was immunoSEQ multiplex PCR; TCRdb's version includes in-frame clones alone and lacks a portion of them. The sample yields over 85,000 clones, about 64% seen once. The sample in question was CD8+ T cells sorted from blood, obtained at week 4, from a patient treated with tofacitinib. These receptors originate from a human donor with alopecia areata.

This chain links TRBV5-1 with TRBJ2-2; possibly TRBD2 for D (6 bases). The CDR3 runs to 15 residues. Germline V lookup: CDR1 SGHRS, CDR2 YFSETQ. V lost 2 bases, J lost 0 bases, and 8 bases lay in between. CDR3 sequence (DNA): TGCGCCAGCAGCTTTGCGGGGTCGAACACCGGGGAGCTGTTTTTT. Translation: CASSFAGSNTGELFF.

The V gene is TRBV29-1, the J gene TRBJ2-1; 15 bases line up with TRBD2. Trimming took 0 bases from V and 8 from J; bases not matched to a gene: 8. The germline V gene has CDR1 SQVTM and CDR2 ANQGSEA. The CDR3 has 17 amino acids. CDR3 sequence (DNA): TGCAGCGTTGAAGATCTGGGGACTAGCGGGGGGAGGCATGAGCAGTTCTTC. Amino acid sequence: CSVEDLGTSGGRHEQFF.

The V call is TRBV27, the J call TRBJ1-1, with 9 bases fitting TRBD1. V gave up 5 bases and J gave up 2 bases; unmatched junction bases: 3. From germline, CDR1 is MNHEY and CDR2 SMNVEV (reference sequence). This CDR3 region has 14 residues. CDR3 in DNA: TGTGCCAGCAGTCTGGACAGGGGAAACACTGAAGCTTTCTTT. As protein: CASSLDRGNTEAFF.

The chain joins TRBV29-1 to TRBJ2-7; TRBD1 matches 7 bases. This CDR3 is built from 13 residues. V lost 5 bases, J lost 5 bases, and 9 bases stayed unmatched. CDR1 SQVTM and CDR2 ANQGSEA come from the germline V gene. The CDR3 sequence: CSVPGQVLDEQYF. In nucleotides, the CDR3 is TGCAGCGTTCCTGGACAGGTGCTCGACGAGCAGTACTTC.

This clone has just a few counts. This rearrangement joins TRBV29-1 to TRBJ2-2; no clear D gene. Germline V lookup: CDR1 SQVTM, CDR2 ANQGSEA. The CDR3 totals 14 residues. With 1 base removed from V and 0 bases from J, the gap between germline ends came to 6 bases. The CDR3 DNA reads TGCAGCGTTGAAGCCGAGACGAACACCGGGGAGCTGTTTTTT. It yields the protein CSVEAETNTGELFF.

This clone was counted a single time. This chain joins TRBV4-3 and TRBJ2-5; D is undetermined. The germline CDR1 and CDR2 sequences are LGHNA and YSLEER. The CDR3 runs 15 residues. Trimming left V 4 bases short and J 5 bases short, with 17 bases between. As DNA, the CDR3 is TGCGCCAGCAGCCCCACCGACAATCCCGGGGAGACCCAGTACTTC. This encodes CASSPTDNPGETQYF.

V gene TRBV15 combines with J gene TRBJ2-5, with D possibly TRBD1 on 6 matching bases. The CDR3 has 15 residues. The germline V and J ends were trimmed by 3 bases and 5 bases, with 16 bases remaining between them. CDR1 and CDR2 from the germline V gene are LNHNV and YYDKDF (reference sequence). The CDR3 region is CATSSYRDPGETQYF. The CDR3 DNA reads as TGTGCCACCAGCAGCTACAGGGACCCGGGGGAGACCCAGTACTTC. Based on the CDR3 plus reference TRBV15 and TRBJ2-5, the full variable domain is DAMVIQNPRYQVTQFGKPVTLSCSQTLNHNVMYWYQQKSSQAPKLLFHYYDKDFNNEADTPDNFQSRRPNTSFCFLDIRSPGLGDTAMYLCATSSYRDPGETQYFGPGTRLLVL.

This clone has a handful of counts. V gene TRBV2 combines with J gene TRBJ2-3, with a weak D call TRBD1 (6 bases). CDR1 and CDR2 (germline): SNHLY, FYNNEI. The CDR3 sequence is 14 residues long. V was shortened by 7 bases and J by 1 base, with 12 bases between the two germline ends. CDR3 in DNA: TGTGCCAGCACCCACAGGGATCGCACAGATACGCAGTATTTT. It translates to CASTHRDRTDTQYF.

This clone was seen more than once but under ten times. This chain uses TRBV5-6 with TRBJ2-7; no clear D. The CDR3 runs 16 residues. Trimming shortened V by 0 bases and J by 4 bases, and 17 bases separated the two germline ends. Per the germline V gene, CDR1 is SGHDT and CDR2 is YYEEEE. CDR3 sequence reads: CASSLAAAARKYEQYF. The CDR3 nucleotides read TGTGCCAGCAGCTTGGCTGCGGCTGCACGGAAATACGAGCAGTACTTC. Drawing the rest from reference TRBV5-6 and TRBJ2-7, the complete variable domain is DAGVTQSPTHLIKTRGQQVTLRCSPKSGHDTVSWYQQALGQGPQFIFQYYEEEERQRGNFPDRFSGHQFPNYSSELNVNALLLGDSALYLCASSLAAAARKYEQYFGPGTRLTVT.

V and J are TRBV7-9 and TRBJ2-7; D perhaps matches TRBD1 (6 bases). V was clipped by 7 bases and J by 0 bases, with 16 bases between them. Per the germline V gene, CDR1 is SEHNR and CDR2 is FQNEAQ (reference sequence). The CDR3 covers 15 residues. In DNA form, the CDR3 reads TGTGCCAGCACCAAAGGTGCAGGGGACTCCTACGAGCAGTACTTC. Amino acids: CASTKGAGDSYEQYF. The whole variable domain, remainder taken from reference TRBV7-9 and TRBJ2-7, is DTGVSQNPRHKITKRGQNVTFRCDPISEHNRLYWYRQTLGQGPEFLTYFQNEAQLEKSRLLSDRFSAERPKGSFSTLEIQRTEQGDSAMYLCASTKGAGDSYEQYFGPGTRLTVT.

The genes are TRBV10-3 and TRBJ2-2; TRBD2 matches 9 bases. Germline V gives CDR1 ENHRY, CDR2 SYGVKD. The J segment lost 0 bases and the V segment lost 2 bases, leaving 22 bases of the junction unmatched. The CDR3 is made up of 23 amino acids. CDR3 protein: CAISETLPGGGLAGETNTGELFF. CDR3 in DNA: TGTGCCATCAGTGAGACCCTCCCCGGGGGGGGATTAGCGGGAGAGACGAACACCGGGGAGCTGTTTTTT.

The chain uses TRBV13 and TRBJ1-3, with TRBD1 as a possible D gene (5 bases). The CDR3 contains 14 residues. Trimming cost V 1 base and J 6 bases, with 10 bases left between them. CDR1 PRHDT and CDR2 FYEKMQ come from the germline V gene (reference sequence). In DNA, the CDR3 is TGTGCCAGCAGCTTAGTTGGGGCGACAAACACCATATATTTT. Its translation is CASSLVGATNTIYF.

The genes are TRBV4-1 and TRBJ1-1, with a weak D call TRBD1 (5 bases). This CDR3 spans 16 amino acids. Germline-derived CDR1 and CDR2 are MGHRA and YSYEKL. V was shortened by 0 bases and J by 5 bases, with 16 bases between the two germline ends. CDR3 protein: CASSQDSQGLKTEAFF. The CDR3, as DNA: TGCGCCAGCAGCCAAGATTCTCAGGGTTTAAAGACTGAAGCTTTCTTT.

The chain has TRBV9 and TRBJ2-5; 8 nucleotides match TRBD2. Trimming at V came to 7 bases and at J to 4 bases, leaving 3 bases not matched to a gene. The CDR3 length is 12 residues. Germline V lookup: CDR1 SGDLS, CDR2 YYNGEE. The CDR3 nucleotides read TGTGCCAGCTCTACTAGCGGAGAGACCCAGTACTTC. Translation gives CASSTSGETQYF.

This clone came up a few times. V usage is TRBV5-1 and J usage is TRBJ2-3, with D perhaps TRBD2 (5 bases). This CDR3 region has 15 residues. Trimming took 3 bases from V and 2 from J, leaving 13 bases between them. Germline values: CDR1 SGHRS, CDR2 YFSETQ. The CDR3 reads CASSSAEAPTDTQYF. The CDR3 coding sequence is TGCGCCAGCAGCTCAGCGGAGGCCCCCACAGATACGCAGTATTTT.

The sample holds a few counts of this clone. The genes are TRBV7-9 and TRBJ2-7; D possibly corresponds to TRBD2 (6 bases). With 7 bases removed from V and 3 bases from J, the gap between germline ends came to 19 bases. The CDR3 length is 15 residues. The germline gives CDR1 SEHNR, CDR2 FQNEAQ (reference sequence). The CDR3 loop reads CASTSGGVIFYEQYF. The CDR3 region has the DNA TGTGCCAGCACCTCCGGAGGGGTAATATTCTACGAGCAGTACTTC.

The V call is TRBV13, the J call TRBJ2-2; no definite D call. CDR1 PRHDT and CDR2 FYEKMQ come from the germline V gene (reference sequence). The CDR3 runs to 14 residues. Trimming shortened V by 2 bases and J by 1 base, and 5 bases separated the two germline ends. The CDR3 spells CASSLQENTGELFF. CDR3 coding DNA: TGTGCCAGCAGCTTACAGGAGAACACCGGGGAGCTGTTTTTT.

The rearrangement links TRBV29-1 to TRBJ2-5; 7 bases map to TRBD1. The CDR3 is 16 amino acids. V lost 4 bases, J lost 4 bases, and 15 bases stayed unmatched. Germline assignment: CDR1 SQVTM and CDR2 ANQGSEA. As DNA, the CDR3 is TGCAGCGTTGTCCCCGGTACCGACAGGGTCACAGAGACCCAGTACTTC. This sequence encodes CSVVPGTDRVTETQYF.

A note on this clone: This specimen includes other DNA sequences encoding the same CDR3. The gene calls are TRBV27 and TRBJ2-1, with D hard to call. This CDR3 has 13 residues. CDR1 is MNHEY and CDR2 is SMNVEV in the germline V gene (reference sequence). The V end was cut by 2 bases, the J end by 4 bases, with 6 bases between. The CDR3 DNA is TGTGCCAGCAGTTTAGAAGGGTACAATGAGCAGTTCTTC. It codes for CASSLEGYNEQFF.

The V gene is TRBV29-1, the J gene TRBJ2-1, with D unresolved. Germline V gene lookup returns CDR1 SQVTM and CDR2 ANQGSEA. There are 11 residues in the CDR3. Trimming pared 4 bases from V and 7 bases from J, leaving 8 bases between. The CDR3 loop is CSVALENEQFF. The CDR3 coding sequence is TGCAGCGTTGCTTTAGAGAATGAGCAGTTCTTC.

This chain connects TRBV4-1 to TRBJ1-5; no reliable D call. The CDR3 covers 13 residues. Germline values: CDR1 MGHRA, CDR2 YSYEKL. Trimming stripped 3 bases from V and 5 bases from J, with 8 bases between. CDR3 sequence: CASSHWLYQPQHF. The CDR3 region has the DNA TGCGCCAGCAGCCATTGGCTTTATCAGCCCCAGCATTTT.

The chain employs TRBV4-3 and TRBJ1-2; 7 bases line up with TRBD1. V shed 5 bases and J 2 bases; nucleotides not matched to a gene: 8. Germline loops: CDR1 LGHNA, CDR2 YSLEER. The CDR3 sequence is 15 residues long. CDR3 sequence reads: CASSESSGGNYGYTF. In DNA form, the CDR3 reads TGCGCCAGCAGCGAAAGTTCAGGGGGGAACTATGGCTACACCTTC.

CDR3 in amino acids: CASSYRASRDAEAFF. For the CDR3, the DNA is TGTGCCAGCAGTTACCGGGCTTCCCGTGACGCTGAAGCTTTCTTT. V gene TRBV6-5 combines with J gene TRBJ1-1; no clear D. Trimming pared 2 bases from V and 6 bases from J, leaving 16 bases between. Germline values: CDR1 MNHEY, CDR2 SVGAGI. This CDR3 is 15 amino acids long.

This clone turned up a few times. The V gene is TRBV4-1, the J gene TRBJ1-2; 8 nucleotides agree with TRBD1. The CDR3 consists of 14 residues. V dropped 7 bases and J dropped 6; count of bases not matched to a gene: 10. CDR1 is MGHRA, CDR2 YSYEKL, per germline. CDR3 in amino acids: CASTPGPGGHGYTF. In DNA form, the CDR3 reads TGCGCCAGCACCCCCGGGCCAGGGGGCCATGGCTACACCTTC.

The V call is TRBV27, the J call TRBJ2-6; D is unresolved. This CDR3 has 13 residues. V was shortened by 8 bases and J by 4 bases, with 9 bases between the two germline ends. The germline V gene has CDR1 MNHEY and CDR2 SMNVEV (reference sequence). The CDR3 region has the DNA TGTGCCAGCTATCAGAACGGGGCCAACGTCCTGACTTTC. It yields the protein CASYQNGANVLTF.

This rearrangement joins TRBV6-5 to TRBJ2-1; D possibly corresponds to TRBD2 (5 bases). The germline gives CDR1 MNHEY, CDR2 SVGAGI. Trimming stripped 2 bases from V and 10 bases from J, with 12 bases between. CDR3 length equals 13 residues. The DNA for the CDR3 is TGTGCCAGCAGTTACGGGAGCCCCGCAGAGCAGTTCTTC. It yields the protein CASSYGSPAEQFF.

The rearrangement uses TRBV29-1 and TRBJ2-2, with D unresolved. The CDR3 is 14 amino acids. Germline assignment: CDR1 SQVTM and CDR2 ANQGSEA. The ends were cut back, 4 bases at V and 1 base at J, with 10 bases in the middle. CDR3 nucleotides: TGCAGCGTTGGTGGAACAGTGAACACCGGGGAGCTGTTTTTT. This translates into CSVGGTVNTGELFF.

The chain employs TRBV6-6 and TRBJ2-7; D uncertain. This CDR3 spans 12 amino acids. V lost 6 bases to trimming and J lost 3 bases, with 9 bases between them. Germline loops: CDR1 MNHNY, CDR2 SVGAGI (reference sequence). DNA of the CDR3: TGTGCCAGCAGCCCTGGCAACTACGAGCAGTACTTC. Its translation is CASSPGNYEQYF.

V and J are TRBV5-1 and TRBJ2-1; D possibly corresponds to TRBD2 (5 bases). This CDR3 region has 14 residues. Deletions cut 7 bases from V and 8 bases from J, with 19 bases between. The germline V gene has CDR1 SGHRS and CDR2 YFSETQ. CDR3 coding DNA: TGCGCCAGCTATACGACGGGATCTGTATATGAGCAGTTCTTC. Its protein product is CASYTTGSVYEQFF.

The chain couples TRBV19 to TRBJ1-1; no firm D call. V dropped 2 bases and J dropped 2 bases, with 6 bases sitting between them. This CDR3 has 13 amino acids. Germline assignment: CDR1 LNHDA and CDR2 SQIVND (reference sequence). CDR3 sequence: CASSIQTNTEAFF. CDR3 nucleotide sequence: TGTGCCAGTAGTATACAGACCAACACTGAAGCTTTCTTT.

The table lists this clone with a few counts. This chain links TRBV29-1 with TRBJ2-1; TRBD1 matches at 7 bases. The CDR3 runs 16 residues. V lost 3 bases and J lost 4; bases outside the gene matches: 12. Germline CDR1 reads SQVTM; CDR2 reads ANQGSEA. CDR3 sequence (DNA): TGCAGCGTTGATGGCCGCCGGGACAGCCCTTACAATGAGCAGTTCTTC. Translation gives CSVDGRRDSPYNEQFF.